The T cell receptor (beta chain) described here comes from a study of T cell responses to AZD1222 COVID-19 vaccine. Study as a whole: Samples with a second dose at about 4 or about 12 weeks were pooled together.

Notes on the study in general: Dominant at 160-218 and 743-854, vaccine-associated CD4 TCRs also spanned spike.

Some clones are missing from TCRdb's copy, which holds only in-frame ones; the method was immunoSEQ multiplex PCR. The sample lists roughly 140,000 clones, more than 70% seen once, with approximately 15% in the top ten. With regard to this clone: Its antigen is as yet unknown.

V lost 0 bases, J lost 7 bases, and 7 bases lay in between. The germline CDR1 and CDR2 sequences are SGHNT and YYREEE (reference sequence). The CDR3 spans 12 residues. Material: peripheral blood, obtained on day 0 of AZD1222 vaccination. The chain recombines TRBV5-4 with TRBJ2-5; no clear D. This sequence originates from an adult in good health. The CDR3 reads CASSLGPATQYF. CDR3 coding DNA: TGTGCCAGCAGCTTGGGTCCTGCGACCCAGTACTTC.